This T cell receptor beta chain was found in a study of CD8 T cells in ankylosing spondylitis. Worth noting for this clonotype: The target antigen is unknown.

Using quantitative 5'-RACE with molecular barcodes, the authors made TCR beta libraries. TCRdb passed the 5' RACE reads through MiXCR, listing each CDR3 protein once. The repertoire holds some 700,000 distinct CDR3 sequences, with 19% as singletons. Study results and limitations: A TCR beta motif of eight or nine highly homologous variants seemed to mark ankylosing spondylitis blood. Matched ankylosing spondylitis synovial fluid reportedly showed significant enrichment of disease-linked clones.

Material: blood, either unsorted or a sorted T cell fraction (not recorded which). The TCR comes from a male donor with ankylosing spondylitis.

The CDR3 here is CASSLSSADYEQYF. DNA of the CDR3: TGTGCCAGCAGTTTATCTAGCGCAGACTACGAGCAGTACTTC. The genes are TRBV12-3 or TRBV12-4 and TRBJ2-7; tentative D call: TRBD2 (6 bases). The CDR3 consists of 14 residues. V dropped 2 bases and J dropped 3 bases, with 11 bases sitting between them.